A selection of T cell receptor beta chains follows, all from one sample in a study of cytomegalovirus exposure and HLA in healthy donors. TCRdb's table, derived via immunoSEQ multiplex PCR, lists solely in-frame clones and lacks some. The repertoire holds about 120,000 clones, with about nine tenths as singletons. Sample: PBMCs. These receptors all come from a man aged 18 to 29 in good health and CMV-seronegative. Each CDR3 is given with its conserved first and last residue. The order of the fields is clone size, V gene, D gene, J gene, CDR3 DNA, CDR3 protein. D genes are given only for firm matches. Size is omitted from some rows. Given values are once, few, many or a class for expanded clones.

-	TRBV12-5	-	TRBJ1-1	TGTGCTAGTGGTGAACAGGATCTGGGCACTGAAGCTTTCTTT	CASGEQDLGTEAFF
-	TRBV6-6	TRBD1	TRBJ1-2	TGTGCCAGCAGCGGGACAGGGTTTGGCTACACCTTC	CASSGTGFGYTF
-	TRBV6-5	TRBD1	TRBJ2-5	TGTGCCAGCAGATCGGGACAGCTAGAGACCCAGTACTTC	CASRSGQLETQYF
-	TRBV5-4	TRBD1	TRBJ2-7	TGTGCCAGCAGCCAATCAGGGGGTAGCTCCTACGAGCAGTACTTC	CASSQSGGSSYEQYF
-	TRBV6-4	-	TRBJ2-7	TGTGCCAGCAGTGAACAGGGTGGTCCCTACGAGCAGTACTTC	CASSEQGGPYEQYF
-	TRBV18	-	TRBJ1-4	TGTGCCAGCTCACCAAGCTCTGCAACTAATGAAAAACTGTTTTTT	CASSPSSATNEKLFF
-	TRBV13	TRBD2	TRBJ2-1	TGTGCCAGCAGCTTAAGTAAGACTAGCGGGACCTACAATGAGCAGTTCTTC	CASSLSKTSGTYNEQFF
once	TRBV28	TRBD2	TRBJ2-1	TGTGCCAGCAGTTTGGGACTAGCGGGACTCTACAATGAGCAGTTCTTC	CASSLGLAGLYNEQFF
-	TRBV7-8	-	TRBJ2-7	TGTGCCAGCAGCATGCGGCGTTACTACGAGCAGTACTTC	CASSMRRYYEQYF
-	TRBV19	-	TRBJ1-1	TGTGCCAGTAGTATTCCGCAGGGATCACGGGAAGCTTTCTTT	CASSIPQGSREAFF
-	TRBV9	TRBD2	TRBJ2-2	TGTGCCAGCAGCGCAACCTCTAGCGGGGGGATCACCGGGGAGCTGTTTTTT	CASSATSSGGITGELFF
-	TRBV6-5	TRBD1	TRBJ1-2	TGTGCCAGCAGCCGAGGGGGCGGCTATGGCTACACCTTC	CASSRGGGYGYTF
-	TRBV7-2	TRBD1	TRBJ1-5	TGTGCCAGCAATAACAGGGGTCTTAATCAGCCCCAGCATTTT	CASNNRGLNQPQHF
-	TRBV11-2	-	TRBJ2-2	TGTGCCAGCAGCTTAATTCTTTTCCTAGCGCCAACGGCGTCCGGGGAGCTGTTTTTT	CASSLILFLAPTASGELFF
-	TRBV2	TRBD2	TRBJ2-5	TGTGCCAGCAGTGGGACTAGCGGGAGTTATGGGACCCAGTACTTC	CASSGTSGSYGTQYF
-	TRBV6-6	TRBD1	TRBJ1-4	TGTGCCAGCAGTGGGGACAGGGAGGTTGAAAAACTGTTTTTT	CASSGDREVEKLFF
-	TRBV6-6	-	TRBJ2-7	TGTGCCAGCAGATTCCTCAGTTCCTACGAGCAGTACTTC	CASRFLSSYEQYF
-	TRBV18	TRBD1	TRBJ2-7	TGTGCCAGCTCACCACGCGGACAGGGGGTCCCCTACGAGCAGTACTTC	CASSPRGQGVPYEQYF
-	TRBV6-6	TRBD1	TRBJ1-6	TGTGCCAGCAGTTACCCAGAGGGACAGAAAAATTCACCCCTCCACTTT	CASSYPEGQKNSPLHF
-	TRBV9	-	TRBJ1-2	TGTGCCAGCAGCCCCCTGGGGCATAATGGCTACACCTTC	CASSPLGHNGYTF
-	TRBV30	-	TRBJ1-5	TGTGCCTGGAGTGGACAGAGCAATCAGCCCCAGCATTTT	CAWSGQSNQPQHF
-	TRBV28	-	TRBJ1-1	TGTGCCAGCAGTTTCCCCGGGATTACGAACACTGAAGCTTTCTTT	CASSFPGITNTEAFF
-	TRBV6-1	TRBD2	TRBJ2-7	TGTGCCAGCAGTGAAGAAAACCTAGCGGGAAGGCTCGGTGAGCAGTACTTC	CASSEENLAGRLGEQYF
-	TRBV28	TRBD1	TRBJ1-2	TGTGCCAGCAGCCCAGCCACCCTGGACAGGGAATCGGCTAACTATGGCTACACCTTC	CASSPATLDRESANYGYTF
-	TRBV28	TRBD1	TRBJ1-4	TGTGCCAGCAGTCTGACAGGGCGGATTGGAAAACTGTTTTTT	CASSLTGRIGKLFF
-	TRBV7-2	-	TRBJ2-1	TGTGCCAGCAGCTTAGTTAGTTACAATGAGCAGTTCTTC	CASSLVSYNEQFF
-	TRBV6-6	TRBD1	TRBJ2-5	TGTGCCAGCAGTCCGGACAGGGGAGAGACCCAGTACTTC	CASSPDRGETQYF
-	TRBV28	-	TRBJ2-1	TGTGCCAGCAGTCTATACCAGAGGACAGACAATGAGCAGTTCTTC	CASSLYQRTDNEQFF
-	TRBV5-1	TRBD2	TRBJ2-3	TGCGCCAGCAGCCTGGGGACTAGCGATCGCACAGATACGCAGTATTTT	CASSLGTSDRTDTQYF
once	TRBV29-1	-	TRBJ2-4	TGCAGCGTTTTTTTGGACAGGGAGGGGCACATTCAGTACTTC	CSVFLDREGHIQYF
once	TRBV11-2	TRBD1	TRBJ2-1	TGTGCCAGCAGCTCGGACAGGGAAGATTACAATGAGCAGTTCTTC	CASSSDREDYNEQFF